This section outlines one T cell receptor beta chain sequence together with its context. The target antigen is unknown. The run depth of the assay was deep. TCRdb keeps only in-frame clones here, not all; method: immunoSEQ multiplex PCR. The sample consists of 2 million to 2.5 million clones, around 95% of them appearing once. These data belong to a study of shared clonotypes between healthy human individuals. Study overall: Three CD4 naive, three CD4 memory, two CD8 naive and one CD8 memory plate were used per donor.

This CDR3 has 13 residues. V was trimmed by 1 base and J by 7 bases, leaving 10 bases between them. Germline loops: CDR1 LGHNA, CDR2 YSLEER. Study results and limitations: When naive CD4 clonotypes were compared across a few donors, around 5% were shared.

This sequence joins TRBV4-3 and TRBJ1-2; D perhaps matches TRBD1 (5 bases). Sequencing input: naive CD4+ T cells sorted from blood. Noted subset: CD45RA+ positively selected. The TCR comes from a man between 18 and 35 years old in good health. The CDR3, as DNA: TGCGCCAGCAGCCAAGTCGCCGGGGGTGGCTACACCTTC. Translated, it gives CASSQVAGGGYTF.